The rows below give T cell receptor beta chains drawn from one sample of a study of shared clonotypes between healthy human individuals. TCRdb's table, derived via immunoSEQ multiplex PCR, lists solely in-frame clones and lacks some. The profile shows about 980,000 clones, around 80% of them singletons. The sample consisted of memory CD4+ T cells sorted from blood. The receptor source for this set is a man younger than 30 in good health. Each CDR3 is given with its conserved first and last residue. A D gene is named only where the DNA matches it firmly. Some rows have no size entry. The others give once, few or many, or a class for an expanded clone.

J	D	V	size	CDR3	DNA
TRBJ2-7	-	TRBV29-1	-	CSVTRNYEQYF	TGCAGCGTTACAAGGAACTACGAGCAGTACTTC
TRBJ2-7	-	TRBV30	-	CAWSASYEQYF	TGTGCCTGGTCCGCTTCCTACGAGCAGTACTTC
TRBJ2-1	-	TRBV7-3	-	CASSLGSSNYNEQFF	TGTGCCAGCAGCTTAGGGTCTAGCAACTACAATGAGCAGTTCTTC
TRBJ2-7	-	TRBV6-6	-	CASRGTREGEQYF	TGTGCCAGCAGGGGGACAAGGGAAGGGGAGCAGTACTTC
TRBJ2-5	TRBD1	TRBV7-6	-	CASSQRQGSATQETQYF	TGTGCCAGCAGCCAGAGACAGGGGTCCGCGACCCAAGAGACCCAGTACTTC
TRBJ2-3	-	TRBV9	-	CASSVVEAGHRDTQYF	TGTGCCAGCAGCGTAGTGGAGGCGGGGCACCGAGATACGCAGTATTTT
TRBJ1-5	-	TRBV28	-	CASSLSALGNQPQHF	TGTGCCAGCAGTTTGTCCGCCCTGGGCAATCAGCCCCAGCATTTT
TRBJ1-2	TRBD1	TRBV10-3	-	CAIRSLTGPTNYGYTF	TGTGCCATCAGGTCTCTGACAGGGCCGACAAACTATGGCTACACCTTC
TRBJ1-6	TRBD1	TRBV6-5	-	CASRQGSLASPLHF	TGTGCCAGCAGACAGGGGAGTTTAGCATCACCCCTCCACTTT
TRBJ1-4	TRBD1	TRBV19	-	CASSSGTGSRSEKLFF	TGTGCCAGTAGCTCCGGGACAGGGTCCAGGAGTGAAAAACTGTTTTTT
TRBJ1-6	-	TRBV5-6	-	CASSWGPLNSPLHF	TGTGCCAGCAGCTGGGGACCGCTCAATTCACCCCTCCACTTT
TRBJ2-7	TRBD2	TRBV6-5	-	CASSSGTSIFYEQYF	TGTGCCAGCAGTTCCGGGACTAGCATTTTCTACGAGCAGTACTTC
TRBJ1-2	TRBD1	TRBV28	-	CASSRPGGGGYTF	TGTGCCAGCAGTCGACCAGGGGGCGGCGGCTACACCTTC
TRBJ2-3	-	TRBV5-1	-	CASSLWQLRSTDTQYF	TGCGCCAGCAGCTTGTGGCAACTTAGAAGCACAGATACGCAGTATTTT
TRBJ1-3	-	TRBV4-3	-	CASSQDDPQIGNTIYF	TGCGCCAGCAGCCAAGATGATCCGCAGATTGGAAACACCATATATTTT
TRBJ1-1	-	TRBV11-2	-	CASSLFAEAFF	TGTGCCAGCAGCTTATTTGCTGAAGCTTTCTTT
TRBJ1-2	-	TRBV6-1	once	CASSPTPQAVGYTF	TGTGCCAGCAGCCCAACCCCACAGGCGGTAGGCTACACCTTC
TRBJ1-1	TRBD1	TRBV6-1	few	CAASGAQGLVTEAFF	TGTGCCGCCAGCGGGGCACAGGGGTTGGTCACTGAAGCTTTCTTT
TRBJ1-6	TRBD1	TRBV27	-	CASRVQGVMYSPLHF	TGTGCCAGCAGAGTACAGGGGGTGATGTATTCACCCCTCCACTTT
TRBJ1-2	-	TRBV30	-	CAWSLRPGGRNYGYTF	TGTGCCTGGAGTCTACGCCCGGGGGGACGTAACTATGGCTACACCTTC
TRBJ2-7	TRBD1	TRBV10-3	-	CAISEGGQGPYEQYF	TGTGCCATCAGTGAGGGGGGACAGGGCCCCTACGAGCAGTACTTC
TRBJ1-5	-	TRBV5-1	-	CASSTRVGQPQHF	TGCGCCAGCAGCACCAGGGTGGGTCAGCCCCAGCATTTT
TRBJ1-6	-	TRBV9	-	CASSVKASSYNSPLHF	TGTGCCAGCAGCGTAAAGGCTAGCTCCTATAATTCACCCCTCCACTTT
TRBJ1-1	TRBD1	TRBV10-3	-	CAITMTGVGTEAFF	TGTGCCATCACCATGACAGGGGTCGGGACTGAAGCTTTCTTT
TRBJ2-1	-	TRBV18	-	CASSPLTASSYNEQFF	TGTGCCAGCTCACCATTGACGGCGAGCTCCTACAATGAGCAGTTCTTC
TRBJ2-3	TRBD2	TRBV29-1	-	CSSPSGGDTQYF	TGCAGCTCTCCCTCGGGGGGAGATACGCAGTATTTT
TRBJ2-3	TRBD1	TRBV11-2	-	CASSLGTGPRSTDTQYF	TGTGCCAGCAGCTTGGGGACAGGCCCGCGCAGCACAGATACGCAGTATTTT
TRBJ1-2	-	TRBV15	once	CATSRDRAGQGYTF	TGTGCCACCAGCAGAGATCGGGCAGGGCAAGGCTACACCTTC
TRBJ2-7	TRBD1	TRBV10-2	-	CASSPGTGLHEQYF	TGCGCCAGCAGTCCCGGGACAGGTTTACACGAGCAGTACTTC
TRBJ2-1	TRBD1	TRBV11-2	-	CASKGQGYNEQFF	TGTGCCAGCAAGGGACAGGGGTACAATGAGCAGTTCTTC
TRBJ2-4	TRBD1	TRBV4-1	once	CASSQDQAGGNLAKNIQYF	TGCGCCAGCAGCCAAGATCAGGCAGGGGGAAACTTAGCCAAAAACATTCAGTACTTC
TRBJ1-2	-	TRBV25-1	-	CASSDSVSGRGYTF	TGTGCCAGCAGTGATAGTGTATCGGGGCGTGGCTACACCTTC
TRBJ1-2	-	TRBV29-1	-	CSVDAGGYGYTF	TGCAGCGTGGACGCTGGAGGTTATGGCTACACCTTC
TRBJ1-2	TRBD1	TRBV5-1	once	CASSFLGDRTGYTF	TGCGCCAGCAGCTTCCTGGGGGACAGGACTGGCTACACCTTC
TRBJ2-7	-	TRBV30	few	CAWSDDSYEQYF	TGTGCCTGGAGCGATGATTCCTACGAGCAGTACTTC
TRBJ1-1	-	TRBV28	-	CASSSLSAFF	TGTGCCAGCAGTTCCCTATCAGCTTTCTTT
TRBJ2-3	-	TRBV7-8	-	CASSFGFTDTQYF	TGTGCCAGCAGCTTTGGCTTCACAGATACGCAGTATTTT
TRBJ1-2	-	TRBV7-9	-	CASSLRDTSYGYTF	TGTGCCAGCAGCCTACGGGACACCTCCTATGGCTACACCTTC
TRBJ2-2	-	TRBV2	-	CASSPDRRGTGELFF	TGTGCCAGCAGTCCTGACAGAAGGGGCACCGGGGAGCTGTTTTTT
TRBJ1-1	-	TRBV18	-	CASSPTRGTEAFF	TGTGCCAGCTCACCGACGAGGGGGACTGAAGCTTTCTTT
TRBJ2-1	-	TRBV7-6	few	CASSPRQGNEQFF	TGTGCCAGCAGCCCCAGGCAGGGCAATGAGCAGTTCTTC
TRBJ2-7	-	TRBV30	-	CALGDLNEQYF	TGTGCCTTAGGGGACCTCAACGAGCAGTACTTC
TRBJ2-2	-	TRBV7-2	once	CASSSPGRAGELFF	TGTGCCAGCAGCTCCCCCGGGAGAGCCGGGGAGCTGTTTTTT
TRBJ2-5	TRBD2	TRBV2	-	CASSLGSGRGETQYF	TGTGCCAGCAGCCTGGGGAGCGGGAGGGGAGAGACCCAGTACTTC
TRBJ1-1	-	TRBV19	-	CASSAERVGEAFF	TGTGCCAGTAGCGCGGAGAGGGTGGGAGAAGCTTTCTTT
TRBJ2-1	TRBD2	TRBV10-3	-	CAIRGLAGDYNEQFF	TGTGCCATCAGAGGCCTAGCGGGAGACTACAATGAGCAGTTCTTC
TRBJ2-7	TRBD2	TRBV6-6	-	CASSYVGGGYYEQYF	TGTGCCAGCAGTTATGTCGGCGGGGGTTACTACGAGCAGTACTTC
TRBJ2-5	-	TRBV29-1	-	CSVVRTGETQYF	TGCAGCGTTGTTAGAACCGGAGAGACCCAGTACTTC
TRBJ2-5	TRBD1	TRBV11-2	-	CASRTGVWGETQYF	TGTGCCAGCAGAACAGGGGTTTGGGGAGAGACCCAGTACTTC
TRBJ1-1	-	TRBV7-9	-	CASSLEGHGVPPTFF	TGTGCCAGCAGCTTAGAAGGACATGGAGTACCCCCGACTTTCTTT
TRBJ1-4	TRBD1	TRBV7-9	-	CASSLGLTGGETNEKLFF	TGTGCCAGCAGCTTAGGTTTGACAGGGGGCGAGACTAATGAAAAACTGTTTTTT
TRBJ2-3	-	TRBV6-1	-	CASSEKGQRNTQYF	TGTGCCAGCAGTGAAAAGGGACAACGAAATACGCAGTATTTT
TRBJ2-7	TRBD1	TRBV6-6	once	CASSYTTGQGYEQYF	TGTGCCAGCAGTTACACTACGGGACAGGGGTACGAGCAGTACTTC
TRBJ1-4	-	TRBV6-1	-	CASSEQAGSGKLFF	TGTGCCAGCAGTGAGCAGGCAGGGAGCGGAAAACTGTTTTTT
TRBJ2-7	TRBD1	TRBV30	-	CAWSRPTGGAGSYEQYF	TGTGCCTGGAGTCGTCCTACAGGGGGCGCTGGATCCTACGAGCAGTACTTC
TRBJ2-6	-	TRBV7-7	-	CASSPIRASGANVLTF	TGTGCTAGCAGCCCCATCAGAGCCTCTGGGGCCAACGTCCTGACTTTC
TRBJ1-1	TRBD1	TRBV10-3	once	CATTGVSQGAEAFF	TGTGCCACGACAGGGGTATCACAGGGAGCTGAAGCTTTCTTT
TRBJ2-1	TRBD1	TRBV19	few	CARPRQGYDEQFF	TGTGCCAGGCCCAGACAGGGTTACGATGAGCAGTTCTTC
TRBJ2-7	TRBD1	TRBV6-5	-	CASSYSTGTKGNEQYF	TGTGCCAGCAGTTACTCGACAGGGACCAAGGGGAACGAGCAGTACTTC